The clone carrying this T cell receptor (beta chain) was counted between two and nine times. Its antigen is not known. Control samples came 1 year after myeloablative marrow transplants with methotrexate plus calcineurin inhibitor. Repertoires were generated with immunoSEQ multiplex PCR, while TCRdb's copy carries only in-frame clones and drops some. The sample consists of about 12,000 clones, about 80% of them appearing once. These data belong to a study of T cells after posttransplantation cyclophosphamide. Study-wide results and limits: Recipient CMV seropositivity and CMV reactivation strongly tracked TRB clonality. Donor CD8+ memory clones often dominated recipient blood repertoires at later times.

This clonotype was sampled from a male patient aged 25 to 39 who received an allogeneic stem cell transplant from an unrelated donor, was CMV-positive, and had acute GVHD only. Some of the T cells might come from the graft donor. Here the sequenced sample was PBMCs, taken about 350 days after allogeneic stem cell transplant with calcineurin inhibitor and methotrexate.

As DNA, the CDR3 is TGTGCCAGTAGCCTTGACAGGGGCTTCTCTGGGGCCAACGTCCTGACTTTC. Protein sequence: CASSLDRGFSGANVLTF. The chain combines TRBV19 with TRBJ2-6; 8 nucleotides agree with TRBD1. The CDR3 consists of 17 residues. Trimming cost V 6 bases and J 0 bases; bases outside gene matches: 7. Germline CDR1 is LNHDA and CDR2 is SQIVND (reference sequence).